The 6 T cell receptor beta chains reported below all come from one sample, sequenced in a study of early T cells in non-severe SARS-CoV-2 infection. TCRdb re-analysed the 5' RACE reads in MiXCR, keeping a single row per CDR3 protein. The sample shows about 60,000 distinct CDR3 sequences, roughly 5.5% of them seen only once. The specimen sequenced was whole blood. These receptors all stem from an adult who was a healthcare worker with PCR-confirmed SARS-CoV-2 infection or an uninfected control (not recorded which).

This clonotype was observed many times. J is TRBJ2-7 and V is TRBV10-2; 12 bases are a match to TRBD2. The junction had 1 base not matched to a gene; V was cut back by 4 bases and J by 3 bases. The CDR3 runs to 14 residues. Germline V lookup: CDR1 WSHSY, CDR2 SAAADI. The CDR3 DNA is TGCGCCAGCAGTGGACTAGCGGGAGACTACGAGCAGTACTTC. Residues: CASSGLAGDYEQYF.

The sample holds many counts of this clonotype. The chain employs TRBV15 and TRBJ1-2; no clear D. V was cut by 0 bases and J by 4 bases, with 9 bases left in between. CDR1 and CDR2 from the germline V gene are LNHNV and YYDKDF (reference sequence). The CDR3 is 14 residues long. CDR3 loop: CATSRERRTYGYTF. In DNA, the CDR3 is TGTGCCACCAGCAGAGAGCGAAGAACCTATGGCTACACCTTC.

This chain uses TRBV7-2 with TRBJ2-7; no clear D. This CDR3 spans 14 amino acids. Germline loops: CDR1 SGHTA, CDR2 FQGNSA. V was clipped by 1 base and J by 2 bases, with 9 bases between them. The CDR3 here is CASSLVPGPYEQYF. In DNA, the CDR3 is TGTGCCAGCAGCTTAGTACCAGGACCCTACGAGCAGTACTTC.

The chain joins TRBV7-2 to TRBJ2-1, with D uncertain. V was trimmed by 2 bases and J by 10 bases, leaving 9 bases between them. Looked up from germline, CDR1 is SGHTA and CDR2 is FQGNSA. This CDR3 spans 12 amino acids. This CDR3 reads CASSLFPREQFF. The CDR3 region has the DNA TGTGCCAGCAGCTTATTCCCCAGGGAGCAGTTCTTC.

In its sample, this clonotype was seen many times. This chain uses TRBV20-1 with TRBJ2-7, with D tentatively TRBD2 (5 bases). Trimming pared 4 bases from V and 1 base from J, leaving 17 bases between. Germline-derived CDR1 and CDR2 are DFQATT and SNEGSKA (reference sequence). This CDR3 has 15 amino acids. DNA of the CDR3: TGCAGTGCTACCTCAAGCCGAGGGAGTTCCTACGAGCAGTACTTC. It codes for CSATSSRGSSYEQYF.

The table lists this clonotype with many counts. The J gene is TRBJ2-7, the V gene TRBV27; no definite D call. V was cut by 2 bases and J by 3 bases, with 17 bases left in between. Germline values: CDR1 MNHEY, CDR2 SMNVEV (reference sequence). This CDR3 has 16 residues. DNA for the CDR3: TGTGCCAGCAGTTTAACAAGTGCCGACTTTGTCTACGAGCAGTACTTC. Translating gives CASSLTSADFVYEQYF.